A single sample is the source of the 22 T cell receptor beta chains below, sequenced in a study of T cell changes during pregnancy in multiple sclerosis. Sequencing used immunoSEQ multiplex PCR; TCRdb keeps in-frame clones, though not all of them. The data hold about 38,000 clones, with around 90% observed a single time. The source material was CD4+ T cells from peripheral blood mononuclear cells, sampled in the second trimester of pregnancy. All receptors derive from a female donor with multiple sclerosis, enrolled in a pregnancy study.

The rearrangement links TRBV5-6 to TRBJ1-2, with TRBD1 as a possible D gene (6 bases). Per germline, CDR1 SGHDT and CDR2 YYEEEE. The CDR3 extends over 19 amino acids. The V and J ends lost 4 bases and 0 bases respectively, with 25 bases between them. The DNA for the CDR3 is TGTGCCAGCAGCACTGGGATCCAACAGGGAATCCTTCCTAACTATGGCTACACCTTC. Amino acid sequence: CASSTGIQQGILPNYGYTF.

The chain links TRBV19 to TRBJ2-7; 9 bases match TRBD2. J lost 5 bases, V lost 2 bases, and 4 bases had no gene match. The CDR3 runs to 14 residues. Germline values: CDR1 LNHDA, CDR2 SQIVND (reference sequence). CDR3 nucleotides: TGTGCCAGTAGTATAACTGGGACTAGCAACGAGCAGTACTTC. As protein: CASSITGTSNEQYF.

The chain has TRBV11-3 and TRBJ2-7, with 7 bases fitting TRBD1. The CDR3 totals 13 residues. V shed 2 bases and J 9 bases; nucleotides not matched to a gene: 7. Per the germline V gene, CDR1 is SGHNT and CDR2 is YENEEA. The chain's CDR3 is CASSLTLTGAQYF. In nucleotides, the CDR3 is TGTGCCAGCAGCTTAACCTTAACAGGGGCGCAGTACTTC. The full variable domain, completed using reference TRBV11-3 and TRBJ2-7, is EAGVVQSPRYKIIEKKQPVAFWCNPISGHNTLYWYLQNLGQGPELLIRYENEEAVDDSQLPKDRFSAERLKGVDSTLKIQPAELGDSAVYLCASSLTLTGAQYFGPGTRLTVT.

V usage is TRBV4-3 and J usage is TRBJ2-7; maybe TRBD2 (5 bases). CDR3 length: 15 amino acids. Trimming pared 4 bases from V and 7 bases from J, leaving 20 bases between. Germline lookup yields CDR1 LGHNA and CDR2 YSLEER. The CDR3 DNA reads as TGCGCCAGCAGCCTCTCTCGGCTAGCCCCAGGAGAGCAGTACTTC. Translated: CASSLSRLAPGEQYF.

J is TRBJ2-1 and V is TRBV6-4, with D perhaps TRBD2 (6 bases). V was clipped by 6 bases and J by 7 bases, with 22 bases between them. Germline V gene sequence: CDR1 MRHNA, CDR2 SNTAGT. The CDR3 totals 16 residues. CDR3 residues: CASSEGGTNRVNEQFF. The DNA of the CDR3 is TGTGCCAGCAGCGAGGGCGGGACGAATAGGGTTAATGAGCAGTTCTTC.

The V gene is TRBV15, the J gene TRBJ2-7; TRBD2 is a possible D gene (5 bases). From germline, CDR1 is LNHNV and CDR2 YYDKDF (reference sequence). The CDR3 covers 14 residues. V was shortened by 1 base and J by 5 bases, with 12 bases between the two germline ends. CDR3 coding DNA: TGTGCCACCAGCAGAGTTTCGGGGTTCGACGAGCAGTACTTC. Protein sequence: CATSRVSGFDEQYF.

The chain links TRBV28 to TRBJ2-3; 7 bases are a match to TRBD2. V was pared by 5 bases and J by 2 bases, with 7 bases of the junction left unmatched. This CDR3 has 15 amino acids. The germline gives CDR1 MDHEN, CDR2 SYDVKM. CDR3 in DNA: TGTGCCAGCAGTAATAGCGGGCTACTCACAGATACGCAGTATTTT. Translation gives CASSNSGLLTDTQYF.

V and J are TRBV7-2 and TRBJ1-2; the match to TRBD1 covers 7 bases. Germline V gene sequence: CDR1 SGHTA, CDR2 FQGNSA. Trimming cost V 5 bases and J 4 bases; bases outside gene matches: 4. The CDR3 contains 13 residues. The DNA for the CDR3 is TGTGCCAGCAGCACCACAGGGGCCTATGGCTACACCTTC. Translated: CASSTTGAYGYTF. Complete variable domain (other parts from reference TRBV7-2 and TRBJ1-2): GAGVSQSPSNKVTEKGKDVELRCDPISGHTALYWYRQSLGQGLEFLIYFQGNSAPDKSGLPSDRFSAERTGGSVSTLTIQRTQQEDSAVYLCASSTTGAYGYTFGSGTRLTVV.

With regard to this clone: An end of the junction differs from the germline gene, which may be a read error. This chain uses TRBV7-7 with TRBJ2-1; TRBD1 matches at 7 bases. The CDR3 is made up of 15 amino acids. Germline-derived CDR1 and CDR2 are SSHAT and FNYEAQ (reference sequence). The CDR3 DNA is TGTGCTAGCAGCGTTGACAGGGATTTCTACAATGAGCAGTTCTTC. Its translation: CASSVDRDFYNEQFF. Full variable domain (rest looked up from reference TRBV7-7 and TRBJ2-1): GAGVSQSPRYKVTKRGQDVTLRCDPISSHATLYWYQQALGQGPEFLTYFNYEAQPDKSGLPSDRFSAERPEGSISTLTIQRTEQRDSAMYRCASSVDRDFYNEQFFGPGTRLTVL.

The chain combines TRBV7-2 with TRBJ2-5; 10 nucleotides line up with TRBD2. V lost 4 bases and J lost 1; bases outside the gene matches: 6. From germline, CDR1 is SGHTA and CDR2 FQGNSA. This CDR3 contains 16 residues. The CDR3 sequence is CASSSRSGRPQETQYF. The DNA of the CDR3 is TGTGCCAGCAGCTCCCGTAGCGGGAGGCCCCAAGAGACCCAGTACTTC.

CDR3 residues: CASSGGVAGAYNEQFF. The CDR3 region has the DNA TGTGCCAGCAGCGGGGGGGTAGCGGGGGCCTACAATGAGCAGTTCTTC. This chain connects TRBV7-3 to TRBJ2-1, with 9 bases lining up with TRBD2. The CDR3 has 16 amino acids. Germline assignment: CDR1 SGHTA and CDR2 FQGTGA. The ends lost 5 bases at V and 2 bases at J; junction bases unmatched: 7.

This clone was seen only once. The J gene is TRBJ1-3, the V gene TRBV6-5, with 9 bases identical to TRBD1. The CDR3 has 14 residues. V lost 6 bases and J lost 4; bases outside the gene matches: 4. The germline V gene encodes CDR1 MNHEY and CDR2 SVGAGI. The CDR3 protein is CASRGQGRGNTIYF. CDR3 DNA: TGTGCCAGCAGGGGACAGGGTAGAGGAAACACCATATATTTT.

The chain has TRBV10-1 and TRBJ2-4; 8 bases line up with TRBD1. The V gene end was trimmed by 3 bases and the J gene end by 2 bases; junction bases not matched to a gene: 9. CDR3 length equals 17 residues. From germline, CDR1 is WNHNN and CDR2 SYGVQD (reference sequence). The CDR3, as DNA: TGCGCCAGCAGTGACAGGGGGCGGTCTCAATCCAAAAACATTCAGTACTTC. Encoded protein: CASSDRGRSQSKNIQYF.

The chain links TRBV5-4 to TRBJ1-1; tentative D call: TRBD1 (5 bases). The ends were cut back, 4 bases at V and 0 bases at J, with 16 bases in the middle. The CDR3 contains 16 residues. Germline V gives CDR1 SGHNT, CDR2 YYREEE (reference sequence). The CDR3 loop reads CASSRQPGHMNTEAFF. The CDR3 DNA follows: TGTGCCAGCAGCCGCCAGCCTGGACACATGAACACTGAAGCTTTCTTT.

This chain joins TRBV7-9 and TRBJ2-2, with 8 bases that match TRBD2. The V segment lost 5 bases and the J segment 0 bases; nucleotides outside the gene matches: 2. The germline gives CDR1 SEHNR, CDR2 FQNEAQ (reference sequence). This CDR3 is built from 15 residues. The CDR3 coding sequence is TGTGCCAGCAGCCCGGGACTAGCGAACACCGGGGAGCTGTTTTTT. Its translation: CASSPGLANTGELFF.

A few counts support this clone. The CDR3 DNA reads TGCGCCAGCAGCCTCGGGACTAGCACAGATACGCAGTATTTT. Encoded protein: CASSLGTSTDTQYF. The rearrangement links TRBV4-1 to TRBJ2-3; perhaps TRBD2 as D (6 bases). This CDR3 is built from 14 residues. V lost 4 bases to trimming and J lost 0 bases, with 8 bases between them. Germline V gene data show CDR1 as MGHRA and CDR2 as YSYEKL.

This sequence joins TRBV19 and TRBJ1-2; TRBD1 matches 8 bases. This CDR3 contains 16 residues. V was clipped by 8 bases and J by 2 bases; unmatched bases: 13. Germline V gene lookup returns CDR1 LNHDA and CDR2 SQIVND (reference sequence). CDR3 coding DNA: TGTGCCAGTGCCGGGACAGGTGAAGAGTGGAACTATGGCTACACCTTC. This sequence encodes CASAGTGEEWNYGYTF.

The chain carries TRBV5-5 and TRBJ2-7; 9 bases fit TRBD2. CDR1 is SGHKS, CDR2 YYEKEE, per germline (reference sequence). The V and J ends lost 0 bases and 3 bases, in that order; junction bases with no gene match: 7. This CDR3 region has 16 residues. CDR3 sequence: CASSLDSSGNLYEQYF. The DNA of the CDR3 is TGTGCCAGCAGCTTGGATTCTAGCGGGAATCTCTACGAGCAGTACTTC.

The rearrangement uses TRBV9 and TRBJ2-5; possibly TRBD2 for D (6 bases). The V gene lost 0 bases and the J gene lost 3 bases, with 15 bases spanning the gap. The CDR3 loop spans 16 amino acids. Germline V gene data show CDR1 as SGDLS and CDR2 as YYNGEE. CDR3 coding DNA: TGTGCCAGCAGCGTAGGGGGGGTCGCCGGGGAAGAGACCCAGTACTTC. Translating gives CASSVGGVAGEETQYF.

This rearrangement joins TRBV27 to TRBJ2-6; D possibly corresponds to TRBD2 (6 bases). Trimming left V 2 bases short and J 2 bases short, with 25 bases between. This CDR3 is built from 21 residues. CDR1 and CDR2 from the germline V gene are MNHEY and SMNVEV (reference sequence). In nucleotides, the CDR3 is TGTGCCAGCAGTTTAAGAATTGCGGGACCCGTGCGTCGGACTGGGGCCAACGTCCTGACTTTC. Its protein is CASSLRIAGPVRRTGANVLTF.

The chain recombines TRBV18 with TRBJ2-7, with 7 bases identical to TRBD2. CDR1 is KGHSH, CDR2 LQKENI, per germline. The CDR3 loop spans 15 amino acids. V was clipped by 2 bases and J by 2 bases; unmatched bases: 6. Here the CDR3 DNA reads TGTGCCAGCTCACCAGCAGCGGGGTTGACCTACGAGCAGTACTTC. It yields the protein CASSPAAGLTYEQYF.

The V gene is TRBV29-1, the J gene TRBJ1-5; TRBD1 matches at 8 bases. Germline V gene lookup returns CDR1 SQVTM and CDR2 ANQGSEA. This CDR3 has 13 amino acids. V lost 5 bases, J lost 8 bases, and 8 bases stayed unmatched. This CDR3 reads CSVRDRGREPQHF. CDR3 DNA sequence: TGCAGCGTTAGAGACAGGGGCCGGGAGCCCCAGCATTTT.